Listed here are 9 T cell receptor beta chains from one sample, sequenced in a study of blood T cells in healthy people across ages. Alongside a J-beta primer mix, a sample-barcoded 5' primer served in a second PCR lasting about 7 to 12 cycles. One entry per CDR3 protein results from TCRdb running MiXCR on the 5' RACE reads. The repertoire holds 1.4 million or so distinct CDR3 sequences, with roughly 43% as singletons. Sequenced material: blood. All receptors come from a woman aged 18-29 years in good health.

The rearrangement uses TRBV7-9 and TRBJ1-4; D is unresolved. CDR3 length equals 14 residues. From germline, CDR1 is SEHNR and CDR2 FQNEAQ (reference sequence). Trimming left V 1 base short and J 7 bases short, with 10 bases between. CDR3 DNA sequence: TGTGCCAGCAGCTTAGATGGCCATAGTGAAAAACTGTTTTTT. It yields the protein CASSLDGHSEKLFF.

There are a few counts of this clonotype. The gene calls are TRBV3-1 and TRBJ2-7; D remains ambiguous. Trimming removed 6 bases from V and 5 bases from J, with 11 bases in between. CDR1 and CDR2 from the germline V gene are LGHDT and YNNKEL (reference sequence). The CDR3 loop spans 12 amino acids. The chain's CDR3 is CASSRTFDEQYF. CDR3 bases: TGTGCCAGCAGTCGGACGTTTGACGAGCAGTACTTC.

A note on this clonotype: This could be a read error, since a much larger clone is one nucleotide away. The chain has TRBV6-5 and TRBJ2-5; D remains unclear. Trimming shortened V by 4 bases and J by 5 bases, and 2 bases separated the two germline ends. Germline-derived CDR1 and CDR2 are MNHEY and SVGAGI. The length of the CDR3 is 10 residues. Here the CDR3 reads CASSWETQYF. In nucleotides, the CDR3 is TGTGCCAGCAGTTGGGAGACCCAGTACTTC.

This clonotype was observed a handful of times. The chain has TRBV6-2 or TRBV6-3 and TRBJ2-7; TRBD1 might be the D (5 bases). Trimming removed 6 bases at V and 3 bases at J, with 15 bases between. This CDR3 has 14 residues. Germline CDR1 reads MNHEY; CDR2 reads SVGEGT. The CDR3 sequence: CASRPARDGYEQYF. CDR3 coding DNA: TGTGCCAGCAGGCCCGCCAGGGATGGCTACGAGCAGTACTTC.

This chain uses TRBV5-1 with TRBJ1-2; the D gene is possibly TRBD1 (5 bases). This CDR3 spans 13 amino acids. V lost 4 bases to trimming and J lost 6 bases, with 13 bases between them. Germline lookup yields CDR1 SGHRS and CDR2 YFSETQ. The DNA of the CDR3 is TGCGCCAGCAGCCTGGACACCTTTGATGGCTACACCTTC. Its protein product is CASSLDTFDGYTF.

The chain recombines TRBV6-5 with TRBJ1-6, with 7 nucleotides matching TRBD1. V shed 0 bases, J shed 6 bases, and the junction held 2 bases outside the gene matches. The CDR3 has 15 amino acids. Germline CDR1 is MNHEY and CDR2 is SVGAGI. The CDR3 nucleotides read TGTGCCAGCAGTTACTCGGCAGGGGGTAATTCACCCCTCCACTTT. It codes for CASSYSAGGNSPLHF.

This rearrangement joins TRBV7-2 to TRBJ2-1; a possible D gene is TRBD1 (8 bases). The CDR3 is 14 residues long. V was trimmed by 5 bases and J by 10 bases, leaving 18 bases between them. The germline V gene has CDR1 SGHTA and CDR2 FQGNSA. The CDR3 loop reads CASSHTGGVSEQFF. CDR3 nucleotide sequence: TGTGCCAGCAGCCACACAGGGGGGGTCTCCGAGCAGTTCTTC.

The chain recombines TRBV29-1 with TRBJ2-1, with D possibly matching TRBD1 (5 bases). The DNA end lines up better with TRBJ2-7; the J call may be wrong. The V gene's germline CDR1 is SQVTM and CDR2 ANQGSEA. The CDR3 is 15 amino acids. The CDR3, as DNA: TGCAGCGTTGAAGTAGGGGAAAGCTCCTACAATGAGCAGTACTTC. Its protein product is CSVEVGESSYNEQYF.

V usage is TRBV27 and J usage is TRBJ2-5; TRBD1 or TRBD2 may be the D gene (5 bases each). The DNA end lines up better with TRBJ2-7; the J call may be wrong. CDR1 and CDR2 (germline): MNHEY, SMNVEV (reference sequence). The CDR3 loop spans 16 amino acids. CDR3 residues: CASSFRMGRLSYEQYF. The CDR3 DNA follows: TGTGCCAGCAGTTTTCGAATGGGACGGCTCTCCTACGAGCAGTACTTC.